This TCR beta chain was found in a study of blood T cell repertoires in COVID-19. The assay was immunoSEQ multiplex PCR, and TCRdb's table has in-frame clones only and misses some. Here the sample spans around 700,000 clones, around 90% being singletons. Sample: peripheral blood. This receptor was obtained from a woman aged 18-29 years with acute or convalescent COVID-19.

CDR3 residues: CASISPETGELFF. CDR3 DNA: TGTGCCAGCATTAGCCCAGAAACCGGGGAGCTGTTTTTT. V usage is TRBV6-5 and J usage is TRBJ2-2; D is undetermined. The CDR3 spans 13 residues. Germline V gene lookup returns CDR1 MNHEY and CDR2 SVGAGI. The ends were cut back, 7 bases at V and 5 bases at J, with 11 bases in the middle.